This T cell receptor (beta chain) was identified in a study of T cells in Graves' hyperthyroidism and ophthalmopathy. About the study: Staff took peripheral blood when the initial diagnosis was made, before any treatment began. Study-level points and caveats: Model output signaled ophthalmopathy a median around 6.9 months ahead of onset.

This clonotype was seen many times. Its specificity is unknown. Patients were excluded for uncontrolled infection, other autoimmune disease, pregnancy or lactation. Source material for PBMCs was around 10 ml fresh peripheral blood. Trimming stripped 4 bases from V and 0 bases from J, with 0 bases between. The germline V gene encodes CDR1 MGHDK and CDR2 SYGVNS. The CDR3 runs to 11 residues. Amplification of TCR beta CDR3 regions used RNA as the template. HTBI primers were employed in a first-round RT-PCR of the TCR CDR3. One entry per CDR3 protein, called by TCRdb with MiXCR from the multiplex PCR reads. The table has around 760,000 distinct CDR3 sequences, over 35% seen once.

The chain is built from TRBV25-1 and TRBJ1-2; D not certain. Material for sequencing was blood. The TCR was taken from a woman aged 40-49 years with Graves' hyperthyroidism. The CDR3 reads CASSANYGYTF. The CDR3 region has the DNA TGTGCCAGCAGTGCTAACTATGGCTACACCTTC.